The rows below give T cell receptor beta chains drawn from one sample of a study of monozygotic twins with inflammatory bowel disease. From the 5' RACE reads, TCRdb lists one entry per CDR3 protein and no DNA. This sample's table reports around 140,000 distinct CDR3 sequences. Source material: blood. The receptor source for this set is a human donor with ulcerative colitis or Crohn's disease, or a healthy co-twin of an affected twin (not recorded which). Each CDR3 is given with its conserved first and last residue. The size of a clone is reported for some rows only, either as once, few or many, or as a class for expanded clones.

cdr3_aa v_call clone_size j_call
CASSSRLAGGRYEQFF TRBV28 - TRBJ2-1
CASSLAAISSRGADTQYF TRBV7-2 - TRBJ2-3
CASSFTVAYEQYF TRBV11-2 - TRBJ2-7
CASSSQEGADTQYF TRBV5-1 - TRBJ2-3
CATSDKTAAYNEQFF TRBV24-1 - TRBJ2-1
CASSPQENTEAFF TRBV12-3/TRBV12-4 - TRBJ1-1
CSVGTGGEQETQYF TRBV29-1 - TRBJ2-5
CASTRQGTTDTQYF TRBV7-9 - TRBJ2-3
CASSLEPGLAVQETQYF TRBV5-1 - TRBJ2-5
CSALQGETEAFF TRBV29-1 - TRBJ1-1
CASSDQGEAFF TRBV6-1 - TRBJ1-1
CASALGTFFTDTQYF TRBV12-3/TRBV12-4 - TRBJ2-3
CASSRRLAATDTQYF TRBV14 - TRBJ2-3
CASSESLGRGEKLFF TRBV10-2 - TRBJ1-4
CAISLEYEQFF TRBV10-3 - TRBJ2-1
CASSLDPTGWETQYF TRBV11-2 - TRBJ2-5
CASSQEATRAGSPLHF TRBV4-3 - TRBJ1-6
CASSSTGLAEAFF TRBV11-2 - TRBJ1-1
CASSQDRGDQPQHF TRBV4-1 - TRBJ1-5
CASSPDRGTHF TRBV6-5 - TRBJ2-7
CASSTLDRGQNIQYF TRBV19 - TRBJ2-4
CASSLRTGITYNEQFF TRBV4-2 - TRBJ2-1
CASSYWDRRTSYNEQFF TRBV5-1 - TRBJ2-1
CASSFSGINQPQHF TRBV12-3/TRBV12-4 - TRBJ1-5
CASSQGQSYGYTF TRBV7-3 - TRBJ1-2
CASSPGPGGTGANVLTF TRBV3-1 - TRBJ2-6
CASQGLAGPPGTGELFF TRBV4-2 - TRBJ2-2
CASSPTRTNYNEQFF TRBV7-3 - TRBJ2-1
CASSSTSGGSYNEQFF TRBV5-1 - TRBJ2-1
CAIARGAGNTIYF TRBV10-3 - TRBJ1-3
CASSLTLAADTQYF TRBV5-4 - TRBJ2-3
CAIRLEGGNTEAFF TRBV10-3 - TRBJ1-1
CASSSPLDRLSYEQYF TRBV7-2 - TRBJ2-7
CASSQGRFFYNEQFF TRBV3-1 - TRBJ2-1
CASRAGAVYTEAFF TRBV5-1 - TRBJ1-1
CASSLSLNYGYTF TRBV27 large TRBJ1-2
CASSGLKSTSGLTDTQYF TRBV9 - TRBJ2-3
CASGTGTRRYEQYF TRBV6-1 - TRBJ2-7
CASSFGKGGGVDTQYF TRBV7-2 - TRBJ2-3
CASSSEGGTYGYTF TRBV6-5 - TRBJ1-2
CASSYSGEEKLFF TRBV6-5 - TRBJ1-4
CASSQAPGLVSGQYF TRBV3-1 - TRBJ2-7
CATSDPKDRLYEQYF TRBV24-1 - TRBJ2-7
CASSFASPYNEQFF TRBV7-9 - TRBJ2-1
CSARGRDSSYNEQFF TRBV20-1 - TRBJ2-1
CSVEVQPNYGYTF TRBV29-1 - TRBJ1-2
CSARLTGIYEQYF TRBV20-1 - TRBJ2-7
CASSPDRLGYRELFF TRBV27 - TRBJ2-2
CASSWDREGKLFF TRBV6-6 - TRBJ1-4
CASRDRVQVYGYTF TRBV6-1 - TRBJ1-2